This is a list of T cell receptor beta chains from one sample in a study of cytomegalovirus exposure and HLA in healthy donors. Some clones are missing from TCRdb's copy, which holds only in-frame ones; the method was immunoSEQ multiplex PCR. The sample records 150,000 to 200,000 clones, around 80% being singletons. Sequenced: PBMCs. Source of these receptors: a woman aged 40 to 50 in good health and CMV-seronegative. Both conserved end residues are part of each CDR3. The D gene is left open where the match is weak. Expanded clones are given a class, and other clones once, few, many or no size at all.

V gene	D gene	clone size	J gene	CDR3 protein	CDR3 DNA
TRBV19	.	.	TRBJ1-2	CTSSPPLSGYTF	TGTACCAGTAGCCCCCCCCTATCTGGCTACACCTTC
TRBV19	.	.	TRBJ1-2	CASSPDRTFNYGYTF	TGTGCCAGTAGTCCAGACAGGACATTTAACTATGGCTACACCTTC
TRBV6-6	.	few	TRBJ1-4	CASNFGTSNEKLFF	TGTGCCAGCAATTTCGGGACATCTAATGAAAAACTGTTTTTT
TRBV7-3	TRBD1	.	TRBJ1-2	CASSPRTGQGYTF	TGTGCCAGCAGCCCCCGGACAGGGCAAGGCTACACCTTC
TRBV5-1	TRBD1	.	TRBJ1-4	CASSPTGVGEKLFF	TGCGCCAGCAGCCCGACAGGGGTAGGGGAAAAACTGTTTTTT
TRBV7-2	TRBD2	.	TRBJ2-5	CASSLGYGTSGGRETQYF	TGTGCCAGCAGCTTAGGTTATGGGACTAGCGGAGGACGGGAGACCCAGTACTTC
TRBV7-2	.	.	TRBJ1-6	CASSRGLRASPLHF	TGTGCCAGCAGCCGCGGACTGAGAGCCTCACCCCTCCACTTT
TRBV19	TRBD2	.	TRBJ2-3	CASSETSGETDTQYF	TGTGCCAGTAGTGAAACTAGCGGGGAAACAGATACGCAGTATTTT
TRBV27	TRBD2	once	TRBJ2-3	CASSFSSGSTDTQYF	TGTGCCAGCAGTTTTTCTAGCGGGAGCACAGATACGCAGTATTTT
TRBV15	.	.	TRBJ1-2	CATSRAARGGVYGYTF	TGTGCCACCAGCAGAGCGGCCCGGGGGGGGGTCTATGGCTACACCTTC
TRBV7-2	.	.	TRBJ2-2	CASSNPASVHTGELFF	TGTGCCAGCTCAAACCCAGCTAGCGTGCACACCGGGGAGCTGTTTTTT
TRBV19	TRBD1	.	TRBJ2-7	CASSRGQSLIEQYF	TGTGCCAGTAGCCGGGGACAGAGCCTCATCGAGCAGTACTTC
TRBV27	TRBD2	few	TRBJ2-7	CASSPIGAGDYEQYF	TGTGCCAGCAGTCCCATCGGAGCGGGAGACTACGAGCAGTACTTC
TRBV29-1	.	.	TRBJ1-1	CSVERAGGTEAFF	TGCAGCGTTGAAAGGGCCGGGGGCACTGAAGCTTTCTTT
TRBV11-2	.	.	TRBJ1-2	CASSEGHYGYTF	TGTGCCAGCAGCGAAGGACATTATGGCTACACCTTC
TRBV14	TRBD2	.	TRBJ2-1	CASSPGTSGSNEQFF	TGTGCCAGCAGTCCCGGGACTAGCGGGAGCAATGAGCAGTTCTTC
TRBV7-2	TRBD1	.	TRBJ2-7	CASSPEDRSFFEQYF	TGTGCCAGCAGCCCAGAGGACAGGTCTTTTTTCGAGCAGTACTTC